These 13 T cell receptor beta chains were all obtained from the same sample, sequenced in a study of blood T cell repertoires in COVID-19 (TCRdb year 2020). Library preparation employed the immunoSEQ multiplex PCR assay. In its TCRdb copy, this immuneACCESS table keeps in-frame sequences only and misses some clones. Where compared with another copy, unresolved V genes explain less than half of these, and the others have no known cause. For this sample the table gives roughly 41,000 clones, of which 70% to 90% were detected only once. The top ten clones comprise about a sixth of the sample. The sample comprised peripheral blood. Receptors were obtained from a human donor in a cohort sampled during active COVID-19. The donor label of this sample is uncertain.

This sequence joins TRBV28 and TRBJ1-5; tentatively, D is TRBD1 (5 bases). V lost 2 bases, J lost 0 bases, and 8 bases lay in between. This CDR3 region has 15 residues. The germline V gene encodes CDR1 MDHEN and CDR2 SYDVKM. CDR3 sequence: CASSLRRASNQPQHF. CDR3 DNA: TGTGCCAGCAGTTTACGCAGGGCTAGCAATCAGCCCCAGCATTTT.

In this sample, this clone is medium-sized. V is TRBV19 and J is TRBJ2-7, with D perhaps matching TRBD2 (5 bases). Germline V gene data show CDR1 as LNHDA and CDR2 as SQIVND (reference sequence). V was trimmed by 6 bases and J by 3 bases, leaving 15 bases between them. This CDR3 is built from 14 residues. CDR3 in amino acids: CASSRYVGSYEQYF. In DNA form, the CDR3 reads TGTGCCAGTAGCAGGTACGTGGGGAGCTACGAGCAGTACTTC.

The chain is built from TRBV20-1 and TRBJ2-3; D may be TRBD1 (5 bases). This CDR3 region has 11 residues. CDR1 and CDR2 from the germline V gene are DFQATT and SNEGSKA (reference sequence). The V end lost 0 bases, the J end lost 11 bases, and 9 bases lay between the germline ends. CDR3 sequence reads: CSARDWGRQYF. The CDR3 coding sequence is TGCAGTGCTAGAGATTGGGGCCGGCAGTATTTT.

The table lists this clone with a count of one. The chain combines TRBV5-1 with TRBJ2-3; 10 bases are a match to TRBD1. The V and J ends lost 1 base and 3 bases, in that order; junction bases with no gene match: 8. The CDR3 runs 17 residues. The germline V gene has CDR1 SGHRS and CDR2 YFSETQ. CDR3 residues: CASSLLAGTGATDTQYF. The DNA of the CDR3 is TGCGCCAGCAGCTTGCTCGCAGGGACAGGGGCTACAGATACGCAGTATTTT.

V gene TRBV27 combines with J gene TRBJ2-2, with D perhaps matching TRBD1 (5 bases). V dropped 3 bases and J dropped 6 bases, with 23 bases sitting between them. The CDR3 has 18 amino acids. CDR1 and CDR2 (germline): MNHEY, SMNVEV (reference sequence). CDR3 amino acids: CASSFQIFGQLGPGELFF. The CDR3 DNA reads as TGTGCCAGCAGTTTCCAAATCTTCGGACAATTAGGACCCGGGGAGCTGTTTTTT.

This chain connects TRBV5-1 to TRBJ2-7; TRBD1 matches at 9 bases. V lost 4 bases and J lost 6; bases outside the gene matches: 8. The CDR3 is 14 residues long. The germline V gene has CDR1 SGHRS and CDR2 YFSETQ. In nucleotides, the CDR3 is TGCGCCAGCAGCACAACAGGGGGCTCCCTCGAGCAGTACTTC. Translated: CASSTTGGSLEQYF.

This chain connects TRBV21-1 to TRBJ1-2; TRBD1 is the table's D call and was not checked against the DNA. TRBV21-1 is a recognized pseudogene. The CDR3 loop spans 18 amino acids. The CDR3 sequence is CASSKVRYQGDRMYGYTF. The DNA for the CDR3 is TGTGCCAGCAGCAAAGTTCGTTATCAGGGGGACAGGATGTATGGCTACACCTTC.

The genes are TRBV6-5 and TRBJ1-3, with 9 positions matching TRBD1. Germline CDR1 MNHEY, CDR2 SVGAGI. This CDR3 contains 13 residues. J lost 7 bases, V lost 7 bases, and 5 bases had no gene match. Here the CDR3 DNA reads TGTGCCAGCATCCTGGGGACAGGGAACACCATATATTTT. It translates to CASILGTGNTIYF.

The rearrangement links TRBV7-2 to TRBJ2-1; TRBD2 agrees at 11 bases. CDR1 is SGHTA and CDR2 is FQGNSA in the germline V gene. With 5 bases clipped from V and 9 bases from J, the junction kept 9 bases outside the gene matches. The CDR3 is 15 residues long. The DNA for the CDR3 is TGTGCCAGCAGCATCCTAGCGGGGGGCTGGGGTGAGCAGTTCTTC. Translating it yields CASSILAGGWGEQFF.

This clone was detected only a few times. The V and J genes are TRBV7-2 and TRBJ1-1, with TRBD1 as a possible D gene (6 bases). CDR1 is SGHTA, CDR2 FQGNSA, per germline. The V and J ends lost 8 bases and 0 bases respectively, with 22 bases between them. This CDR3 comprises 17 residues. CDR3 sequence (DNA): TGTGCCAGCCGACCCTCCGAACAGGGATCTATGAACACTGAAGCTTTCTTT. It is translated as CASRPSEQGSMNTEAFF.

CDR3 amino acids: CASSPIRQLNGNTIYF. CDR3 DNA sequence: TGTGCCAGCTCACCAATCCGACAGTTAAATGGAAACACCATATATTTT. The chain is built from TRBV18 and TRBJ1-3, with D possibly matching TRBD1 (5 bases). The ends were cut back, 2 bases at V and 3 bases at J, with 14 bases in the middle. The CDR3 contains 16 residues. Germline V CDR1 and CDR2: KGHSH, LQKENI.

This rearrangement joins TRBV5-5 to TRBJ1-6; 8 bases match TRBD1. Germline V lookup: CDR1 SGHKS, CDR2 YYEKEE (reference sequence). J was trimmed by 6 bases and V by 1 base; bases with no gene match: 9. The CDR3 runs to 17 residues. The CDR3 DNA is TGTGCCAGCAGCTTGAGGCCCACAGGGGGGGTTAATTCACCCCTCCACTTT. Encoded protein: CASSLRPTGGVNSPLHF.

This chain connects TRBV6-5 to TRBJ1-6; a possible D gene is TRBD1 (6 bases). Germline V gene sequence: CDR1 MNHEY, CDR2 SVGAGI. V lost 7 bases and J lost 8, with 15 bases in between. The CDR3 runs 14 residues. Written as DNA, the CDR3 is TGTGCCAGCACCTTGGTCCCAGGGGATTCACCCCTCCACTTT. This translates into CASTLVPGDSPLHF.